The T cell receptor beta chain under discussion was sequenced for a study of cytomegalovirus exposure and HLA in healthy donors. General study points: It was 150 to 200 TCR beta chains that were listed as cytomegalovirus-associated. Fewer N-insertions than the approximately 610-donor mean were reportedly shown by an Asian-associated ancestry cluster in a later analysis.

PCR amplification relied on 60 Vbeta primers (plus 13 Jbeta primers). As processed by the authors: A later analysis tallied tens of millions of unique TCR beta chains, about 9.9 million of them shared. TCRdb keeps only in-frame clones here, not all; method: immunoSEQ multiplex PCR. V, J and clone size are taken as reported in that table, and D and trimming were inferred from the DNA itself. The sample has about 150,000 clones, approximately 87% seen once; the top ten hold approximately 1.5%. Unmatched junction bases numbered 10, after V lost 4 bases and J lost 5 bases. The CDR3 runs 15 residues. The germline CDR1 and CDR2 sequences are MNHNY and SVGAGI (reference sequence). In the case of this clone: Antigen specificity is unknown.

The rearrangement joins TRBV6-6 to TRBJ2-5; 7 nucleotides line up with TRBD2. This clonotype was sampled from a man in his forties in good health and CMV-seronegative. Sequenced: PBMCs. CDR3 protein: CASSSALGGSETQYF. The DNA of the CDR3 is TGTGCCAGCAGTTCGGCCCTCGGGGGGAGCGAGACCCAGTACTTC.